The 20 T cell receptor beta chains given below trace back to one sample, sequenced in a study of OX40 agonist ivuxolimab in advanced cancers. The data were produced by immunoSEQ multiplex PCR, yet TCRdb's version contains in-frame clones alone and is incomplete. The sample has about 79,000 clones, under 95% seen once. Material: CD4+ or CD8+ T cells sorted from blood, obtained in a trial of the OX40 agonist ivuxolimab. The receptors derive from an adult with an advanced solid tumor such as melanoma, head and neck, liver or kidney cancer.

The chain joins TRBV14 to TRBJ1-1, with D perhaps matching TRBD1 (6 bases). This CDR3 region has 15 residues. Trimming left V 2 bases short and J 0 bases short, with 10 bases between. Germline CDR1 SGHDN, CDR2 FVKESK. CDR3 coding DNA: TGTGCCAGCAGCCAAAGGGGGGGGATGAACACTGAAGCTTTCTTT. This encodes CASSQRGGMNTEAFF.

In this sample, this clone turned up once. The chain has TRBV11-2 and TRBJ1-2; D gene uncertain. Trimming pared 1 base from V and 4 bases from J, leaving 10 bases between. CDR1 and CDR2 (germline): SGHAT, FQNNGV. This CDR3 region has 14 residues. CDR3 DNA sequence: TGTGCCAGCAGCTTAGGGCAGGAAGGCTATGGCTACACCTTC. Amino acids: CASSLGQEGYGYTF.

This clone was seen a few times. V and J are TRBV9 and TRBJ2-7, with a weak D call TRBD1 (6 bases). V lost 4 bases, J lost 5 bases, and 16 bases lay in between. The length of the CDR3 is 14 residues. Germline loops: CDR1 SGDLS, CDR2 YYNGEE. The CDR3 reads CASSLGLRGDEQYF. The CDR3 DNA follows: TGTGCCAGCAGCTTAGGGCTCAGGGGCGACGAGCAGTACTTC.

The chain employs TRBV15 and TRBJ1-2, with D possibly matching TRBD1 (5 bases). Germline V gene sequence: CDR1 LNHNV, CDR2 YYDKDF (reference sequence). V gave up 1 base and J gave up 0 bases, with 15 bases separating them. This CDR3 comprises 17 residues. The CDR3 DNA is TGTGCCACCAGCAGAGTTCCGAGGGGAATGACTAACTATGGCTACACCTTC. This translates into CATSRVPRGMTNYGYTF.

The rearrangement joins TRBV7-6 to TRBJ2-7; D might be TRBD2 (5 bases). The CDR3 is 14 residues long. Trimming took 1 base from V and 0 from J, leaving 7 bases between them. Germline V gives CDR1 SGHVS, CDR2 FNYEAQ. The CDR3 here is CASSLGAGSYEQYF. The CDR3 nucleotides are TGTGCCAGCAGCTTAGGGGCGGGCTCCTACGAGCAGTACTTC.

CDR3 nucleotide sequence: TGTGCCAGCAGCCTTGTCCGGGACACAAACACCGGGGAGCTGTTTTTT. Protein sequence: CASSLVRDTNTGELFF. The chain recombines TRBV14 with TRBJ2-2; the D gene is possibly TRBD1 (6 bases). From germline, CDR1 is SGHDN and CDR2 FVKESK. This CDR3 spans 16 amino acids. V lost 4 bases and J lost 2, with 14 bases in between.

The V and J genes are TRBV5-1 and TRBJ2-7; 10 bases line up with TRBD2. V lost 5 bases and J lost 0; bases outside the gene matches: 5. CDR3 size: 15 residues. Germline assignment: CDR1 SGHRS and CDR2 YFSETQ. In DNA form, the CDR3 reads TGCGCCAGCAGGGAGGGACTAGCGAGCTCCTACGAGCAGTACTTC. Its protein is CASREGLASSYEQYF.

V gene TRBV19 combines with J gene TRBJ1-3; D is unclear. The germline CDR1 and CDR2 sequences are LNHDA and SQIVND (reference sequence). The CDR3 length is 16 residues. Trimming took off 6 bases at V and 4 bases at J, with 19 bases between the two ends. Here the CDR3 reads CASSGPPLPDGNTIYF. The CDR3 nucleotides read TGTGCCAGTAGCGGGCCCCCCCTCCCGGACGGAAACACCATATATTTT.

The chain is built from TRBV7-6 and TRBJ1-2; 7 bases line up with TRBD1. V lost 5 bases and J lost 5; bases outside the gene matches: 8. The CDR3 runs to 14 residues. Germline CDR1 reads SGHVS; CDR2 reads FNYEAQ. The CDR3 DNA follows: TGTGCCAGCAGCCCAGGGGGACAGCTATATGGCTACACCTTC. It is translated as CASSPGGQLYGYTF.

V and J are TRBV5-6 and TRBJ2-3; 14 nucleotides align to TRBD2. Germline V gives CDR1 SGHDT, CDR2 YYEEEE. The CDR3 runs to 16 residues. The ends lost 4 bases at V and 6 bases at J; junction bases unmatched: 7. The CDR3 DNA sequence: TGTGCCAGCAGCAGGCTGACTAGCGGGGGGGCTGATACGCAGTATTTT. Its translation: CASSRLTSGGADTQYF.

In the case of this clone: A junction end diverges from the germline sequence, so it may reflect a read error. The chain joins TRBV4-2 to TRBJ2-7, with D possibly TRBD1 on 5 matching bases. Germline V gene data show CDR1 as LGHNA and CDR2 as YNFKEQ. CDR3 length equals 14 residues. CDR3: CASRASTPSYEQYF. The CDR3 DNA follows: TGTGCAAGCAGGGCCAGCACGCCCTCCTACGAGCAGTACTTC.

Written as DNA, the CDR3 is TGTGCCAGCAGGCTATGGACAGGCTCCTACGAGCAGTACTTC. Translated, it gives CASRLWTGSYEQYF. The chain combines TRBV27 with TRBJ2-7; 7 positions agree with TRBD1. V trimming: 6 bases; J trimming: 0 bases; junction bases outside the gene matches: 5. The CDR3 spans 14 residues. Per the germline V gene, CDR1 is MNHEY and CDR2 is SMNVEV (reference sequence).

The rearrangement joins TRBV29-1 to TRBJ2-1; 13 bases line up with TRBD2. The V and J ends lost 7 bases and 8 bases, in that order; junction bases with no gene match: 8. Germline CDR1 is SQVTM and CDR2 is ANQGSEA. The CDR3 consists of 14 residues. This CDR3 is CSAKTSGGAYEQFF. DNA of the CDR3: TGCAGCGCGAAAACTAGCGGGGGGGCCTATGAGCAGTTCTTC.

This chain joins TRBV9 and TRBJ2-5, with a weak D call TRBD1 (6 bases). This CDR3 comprises 14 residues. Per the germline V gene, CDR1 is SGDLS and CDR2 is YYNGEE. Trimming shortened V by 0 bases and J by 4 bases, and 10 bases separated the two germline ends. The CDR3, as DNA: TGTGCCAGCAGCGTAGGGACAGAACTAGAGACCCAGTACTTC. Amino acid sequence: CASSVGTELETQYF. Full variable domain (rest looked up from reference TRBV9 and TRBJ2-5): DSGVTQTPKHLITATGQRVTLRCSPRSGDLSVYWYQQSLDQGLQFLIQYYNGEERAKGNILERFSAQQFPDLHSELNLSSLELGDSALYFCASSVGTELETQYFGPGTRLLVL.

V usage is TRBV2 and J usage is TRBJ2-1; TRBD1 aligns across 9 bases. The length of the CDR3 is 15 residues. Germline V lookup: CDR1 SNHLY, CDR2 FYNNEI. The V gene end was trimmed by 8 bases and the J gene end by 7 bases; junction bases not matched to a gene: 12. This CDR3 reads CASLERDRASNEQFF. CDR3 coding DNA: TGTGCCAGCCTAGAGAGGGACAGGGCTTCGAATGAGCAGTTCTTC.

This rearrangement joins TRBV6-5 to TRBJ2-7, with 9 bases that match TRBD1. The CDR3 runs to 14 residues. V was pared by 2 bases and J by 7 bases, with 6 bases of the junction left unmatched. Germline loops: CDR1 MNHEY, CDR2 SVGAGI. The CDR3 nucleotides read TGTGCCAGCAGTTACGGGACAGGGAGAGAAGAGCAGTACTTC. This codes for CASSYGTGREEQYF.

This chain links TRBV13 with TRBJ1-2, with 8 nucleotides matching TRBD1. With 4 bases clipped from V and 4 bases from J, the junction kept 5 bases outside the gene matches. The CDR3 runs 14 residues. Germline CDR1 reads PRHDT; CDR2 reads FYEKMQ (reference sequence). Written as DNA, the CDR3 is TGTGCCAGCAGCTCCGGACAGGGTGGCTATGGCTACACCTTC. This codes for CASSSGQGGYGYTF.

V and J are TRBV27 and TRBJ1-1; D not resolved. Deletions cut 3 bases from V and 1 base from J, with 9 bases between. Germline assignment: CDR1 MNHEY and CDR2 SMNVEV (reference sequence). This CDR3 is built from 14 residues. The CDR3 loop is CASSLSTANTEAFF. The CDR3 nucleotides read TGTGCCAGCAGTTTGTCCACAGCGAACACTGAAGCTTTCTTT.

The chain has TRBV7-9 and TRBJ2-1, with 11 positions matching TRBD2. Trimming removed 5 bases from V and 4 bases from J; junction bases left unmatched: 7. The CDR3 runs 16 residues. Looked up from germline, CDR1 is SEHNR and CDR2 is FQNEAQ (reference sequence). CDR3 residues: CASSPRTSGQYNEQFF. Here the CDR3 DNA reads TGTGCCAGCAGCCCAAGGACTAGCGGGCAATACAATGAGCAGTTCTTC.

The rearrangement uses TRBV21-1 and TRBJ1-6; TRBD1, as called in the table, went unchecked against the DNA. TRBV21-1 is classified as a pseudogene. There are 16 residues in the CDR3. The chain's CDR3 is CASSPRGSHPNSPLHF. The CDR3 DNA sequence: TGTGCCAGCAGCCCCAGGGGCAGTCACCCAAATTCACCCCTCCACTTT.